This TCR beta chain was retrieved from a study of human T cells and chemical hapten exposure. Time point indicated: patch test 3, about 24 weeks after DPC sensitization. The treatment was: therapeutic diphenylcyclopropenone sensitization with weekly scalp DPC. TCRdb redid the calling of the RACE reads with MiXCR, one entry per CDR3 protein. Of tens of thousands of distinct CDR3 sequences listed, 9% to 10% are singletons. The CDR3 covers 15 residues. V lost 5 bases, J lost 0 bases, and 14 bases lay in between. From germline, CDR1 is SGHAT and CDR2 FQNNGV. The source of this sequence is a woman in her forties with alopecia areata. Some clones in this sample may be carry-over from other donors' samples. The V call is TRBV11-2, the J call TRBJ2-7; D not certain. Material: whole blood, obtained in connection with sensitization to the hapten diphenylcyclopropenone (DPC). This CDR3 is CASSPDKRLSYEQYF. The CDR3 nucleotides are TGTGCCAGCAGCCCCGACAAGAGGCTCTCCTACGAGCAGTACTTC.